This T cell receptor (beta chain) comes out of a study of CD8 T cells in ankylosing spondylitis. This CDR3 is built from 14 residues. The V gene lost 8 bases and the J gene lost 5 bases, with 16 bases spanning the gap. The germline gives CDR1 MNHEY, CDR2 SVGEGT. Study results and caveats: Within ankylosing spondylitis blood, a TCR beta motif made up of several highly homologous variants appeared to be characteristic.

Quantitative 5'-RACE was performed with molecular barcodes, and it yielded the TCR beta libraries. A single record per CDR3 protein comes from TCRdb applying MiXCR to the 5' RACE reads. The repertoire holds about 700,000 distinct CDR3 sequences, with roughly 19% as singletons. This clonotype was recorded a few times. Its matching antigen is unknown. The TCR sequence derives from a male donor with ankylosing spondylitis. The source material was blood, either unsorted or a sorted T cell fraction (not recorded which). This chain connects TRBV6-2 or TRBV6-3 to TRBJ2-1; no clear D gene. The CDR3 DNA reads TGTGCCAGCGGCCAAGCTTTTCTTGACAATGAGCAGTTCTTC. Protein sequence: CASGQAFLDNEQFF.